Sequencing of this T cell receptor beta chain was carried out in a study of blood T cells in healthy people across ages. V shed 6 bases, J shed 7 bases, and the junction held 12 bases outside the gene matches. Germline lookup yields CDR1 DFQATT and CDR2 SNEGSKA (reference sequence). This CDR3 region has 14 residues. Healthy Caucasian individuals from Russia aged about 6 to 95 served as donors. Samples had at least 7 million PBMCs isolated from them. Comments on this clonotype: Its antigen remains unknown.

Findings and caveats of the study: Higher diversity, along with more naive CD4+ cells, distinguished long-lived donors from aged donors. In older individuals, TCR beta diversity per million T cells was lower, falling roughly linearly with age.

Primers used in a second PCR of about 7 to 12 cycles were a sample-barcoded 5' primer and a J-beta primer mix. Each CDR3 protein is one row after TCRdb ran MiXCR on the 5' RACE reads. The table has hundreds of thousands of distinct CDR3 sequences, about 28% seen once. The clonotype comes from a woman older than 75 in good health. Sequenced: blood. The V call is TRBV20-1, the J call TRBJ2-7, with TRBD1 matching 10 bases. In nucleotides, the CDR3 is TGCAGTGCCTACGCCCGACAGGGGGCACGGGAGCAGTACTTC. Protein product: CSAYARQGAREQYF.